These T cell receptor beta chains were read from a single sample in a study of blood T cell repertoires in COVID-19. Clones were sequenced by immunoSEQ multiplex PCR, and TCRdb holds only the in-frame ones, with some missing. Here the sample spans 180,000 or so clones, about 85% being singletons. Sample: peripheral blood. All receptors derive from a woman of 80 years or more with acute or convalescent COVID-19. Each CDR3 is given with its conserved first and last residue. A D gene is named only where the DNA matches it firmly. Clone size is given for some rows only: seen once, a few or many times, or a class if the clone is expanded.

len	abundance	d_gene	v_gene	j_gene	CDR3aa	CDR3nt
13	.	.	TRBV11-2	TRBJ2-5	CASSRAPQETQYF	TGTGCCAGCAGCCGCGCCCCTCAAGAGACCCAGTACTTC
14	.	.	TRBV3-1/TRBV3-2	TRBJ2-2	CASSQAGYIWELFF	TGTGCCAGCAGCCAGGCAGGGTATATTTGGGAGCTGTTTTTT
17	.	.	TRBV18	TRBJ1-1	CASQTYQYPGGNTEAFF	TGTGCCAGCCAAACCTACCAATATCCGGGGGGGAACACTGAAGCTTTCTTT
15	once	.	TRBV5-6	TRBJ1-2	CASSLFASGHYGYTF	TGTGCCAGCAGCTTGTTTGCCAGTGGCCACTATGGCTACACCTTC
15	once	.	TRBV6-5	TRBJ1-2	CASRLSGQRSYGYTF	TGTGCCAGCAGACTATCTGGACAGAGGAGCTATGGCTACACCTTC
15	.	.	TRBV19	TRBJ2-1	CASSIEGGAYNEQFF	TGTGCCAGTAGTATAGAAGGCGGAGCCTACAATGAGCAGTTCTTC
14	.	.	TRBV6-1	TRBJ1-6	CASSDRGGASPLHF	TGTGCCAGCAGTGATCGAGGAGGGGCTTCACCCCTCCACTTT
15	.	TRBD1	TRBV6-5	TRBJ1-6	CASSYSGTGQSPLHF	TGTGCCAGCAGTTACTCCGGGACAGGGCAATCACCCCTCCACTTT
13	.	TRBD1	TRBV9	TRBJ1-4	CASSRDRNEKLFF	TGTGCCAGCAGCCGGGACAGAAATGAAAAACTGTTTTTT
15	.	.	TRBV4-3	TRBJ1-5	CASSQDQGAGQPQHF	TGCGCCAGCAGCCAAGATCAAGGGGCTGGTCAGCCCCAGCATTTT
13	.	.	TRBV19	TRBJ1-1	CASSISRGTEAFF	TGTGCCAGTAGTATATCGAGGGGGACTGAAGCTTTCTTT
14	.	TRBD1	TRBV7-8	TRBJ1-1	CASSFTGEDTEAFF	TGTGCCAGCAGCTTTACAGGGGAGGACACTGAAGCTTTCTTT
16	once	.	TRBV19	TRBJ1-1	CASSIVGPLAGTEAFF	TGTGCCAGTAGTATAGTGGGGCCGCTTGCTGGGACTGAAGCTTTCTTT
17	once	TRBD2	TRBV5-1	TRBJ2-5	CASSFGSGGAEGETQYF	TGCGCCAGCAGCTTTGGTAGCGGGGGGGCCGAGGGCGAGACCCAGTACTTC
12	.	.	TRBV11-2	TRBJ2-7	CASSFGPDEQYF	TGTGCCAGCAGCTTCGGTCCGGACGAGCAGTACTTC
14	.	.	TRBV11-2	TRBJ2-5	CASSLGAGQETQYF	TGTGCCAGCAGCTTAGGGGCAGGCCAAGAGACCCAGTACTTC
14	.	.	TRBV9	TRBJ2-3	CASSVDQGSDTQYF	TGTGCCAGCAGCGTGGATCAGGGATCAGATACGCAGTATTTT
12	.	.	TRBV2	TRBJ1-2	CASRERTHGYTF	TGTGCCAGCAGAGAACGGACACATGGCTACACCTTC
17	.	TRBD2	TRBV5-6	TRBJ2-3	CASSLGAFGGSTDTQYF	TGTGCCAGCAGCTTGGGCGCTTTCGGGGGGAGCACAGATACGCAGTATTTT
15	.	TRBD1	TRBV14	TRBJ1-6	CASSQTGGWNSPLHF	TGTGCCAGCAGCCAGACAGGGGGCTGGAATTCACCCCTCCACTTT
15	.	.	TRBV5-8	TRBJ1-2	CASSLGPQGRHGYTF	TGTGCCAGCAGCTTGGGACCGCAGGGGAGACATGGCTACACCTTC
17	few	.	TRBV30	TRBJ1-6	CAWSRDRSSSYNSPLHF	TGTGCCTGGAGCCGCGACAGGTCGAGCTCCTATAATTCACCCCTCCACTTT
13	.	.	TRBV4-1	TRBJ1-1	CASSQDQGTEAFF	TGCGCCAGCAGCCAAGATCAGGGCACTGAAGCTTTCTTT
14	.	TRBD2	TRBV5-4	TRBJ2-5	CASSTTSGRETQYF	TGTGCCAGCAGCACGACTAGCGGGAGAGAGACCCAGTACTTC
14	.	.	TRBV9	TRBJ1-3	CASSVGGSRNTIYF	TGTGCCAGCAGCGTCGGCGGCTCGCGAAACACCATATATTTT
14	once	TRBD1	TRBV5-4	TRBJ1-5	CASSRDREDQPQHF	TGTGCCAGCAGCCGAGACAGGGAGGATCAGCCCCAGCATTTT
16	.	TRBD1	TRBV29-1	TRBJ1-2	CSVEDRGRGPHYGYTF	TGCAGCGTTGAAGATAGAGGAAGGGGGCCCCACTATGGCTACACCTTC
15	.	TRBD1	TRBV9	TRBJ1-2	CASSSETGLDYGYTF	TGTGCCAGCAGCTCGGAGACAGGGTTGGACTATGGCTACACCTTC
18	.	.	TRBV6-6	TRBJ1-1	CASSRTLIGGETNTEAFF	TGTGCCAGCAGTCGGACACTAATTGGAGGGGAAACGAACACTGAAGCTTTCTTT